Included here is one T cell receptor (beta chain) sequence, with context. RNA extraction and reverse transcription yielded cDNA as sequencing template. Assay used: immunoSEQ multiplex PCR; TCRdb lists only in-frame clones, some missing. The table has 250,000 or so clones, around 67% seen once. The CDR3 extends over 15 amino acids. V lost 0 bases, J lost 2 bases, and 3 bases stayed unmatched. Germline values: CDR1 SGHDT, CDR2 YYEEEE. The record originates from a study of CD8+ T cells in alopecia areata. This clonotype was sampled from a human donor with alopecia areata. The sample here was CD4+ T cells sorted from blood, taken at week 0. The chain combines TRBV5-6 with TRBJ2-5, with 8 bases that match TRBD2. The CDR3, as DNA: TGTGCCAGCAGCTTGGTAATAGCGGGACAAGAGACCCAGTACTTC. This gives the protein CASSLVIAGQETQYF. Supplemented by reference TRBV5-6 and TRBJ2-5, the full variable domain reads DAGVTQSPTHLIKTRGQQVTLRCSPKSGHDTVSWYQQALGQGPQFIFQYYEEEERQRGNFPDRFSGHQFPNYSSELNVNALLLGDSALYLCASSLVIAGQETQYFGPGTRLLVL.